Reported below is one TCR beta chain. Its antigen is unidentified. This sample is drawn from a study of cytomegalovirus exposure and HLA in healthy donors. Findings of the study overall: Most TCRs appeared rarely, but some public TCRs recurred in many donors. A few CMV-associated chains were confirmed in vitro to be specific for CMV antigens. One later analysis, an examination of the roughly 110 validation repertoires, found that first-cohort TCR clusters tended to co-occur in them. Researchers counted 150 to 200 TCR beta chains as cytomegalovirus-associated.

Produced via immunoSEQ multiplex PCR; TCRdb's table is partial and in-frame only. The top ten hold about 1.7% of the sample, which has 140,000 to 150,000 clones, about 95% seen once. Trimming cost V 3 bases and J 8 bases; bases outside gene matches: 10. CDR3 length: 15 amino acids. CDR1 and CDR2 (germline): MDHEN, SYDVKM. The sample was PBMCs. The TCR comes from a man younger than 30 in good health and CMV-seropositive. This sequence joins TRBV28 and TRBJ1-2; TRBD1 agrees at 9 bases. In DNA form, the CDR3 reads TGTGCCAGCAGTTTGCCCTCGGACAGGGGCTGGGGCTACACCTTC. It is translated as CASSLPSDRGWGYTF.